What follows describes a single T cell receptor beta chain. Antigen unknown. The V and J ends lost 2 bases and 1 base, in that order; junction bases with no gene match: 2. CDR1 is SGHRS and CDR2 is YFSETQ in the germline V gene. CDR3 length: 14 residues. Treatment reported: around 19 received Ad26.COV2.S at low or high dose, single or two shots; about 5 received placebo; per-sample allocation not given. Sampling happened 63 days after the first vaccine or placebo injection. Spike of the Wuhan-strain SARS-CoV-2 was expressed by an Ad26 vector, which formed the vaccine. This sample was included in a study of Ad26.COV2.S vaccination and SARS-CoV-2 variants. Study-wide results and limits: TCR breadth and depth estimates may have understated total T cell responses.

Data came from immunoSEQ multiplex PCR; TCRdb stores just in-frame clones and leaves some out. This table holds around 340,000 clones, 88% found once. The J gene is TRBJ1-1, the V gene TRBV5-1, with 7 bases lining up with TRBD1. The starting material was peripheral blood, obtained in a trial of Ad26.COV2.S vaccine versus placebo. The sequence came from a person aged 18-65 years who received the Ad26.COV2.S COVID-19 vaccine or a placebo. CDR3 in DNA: TGCGCCAGCAGCTTCCACAGGGGGAACACTGAAGCTTTCTTT. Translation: CASSFHRGNTEAFF.